This TCR beta chain is drawn from a study of cytomegalovirus exposure and HLA in healthy donors (TCRdb year 2017). Study-wide context: According to a later analysis, the roughly 130 validation repertoires were produced on the same platform as the approximately 610 repertoires of the first cohort. The aim of the study was to test whether cataloging public T cell receptors could identify signatures of past pathogen exposure. To predict cytomegalovirus infection status, the study brought together high-throughput TCR immunosequencing, statistical association of individual TCRs with disease status, and machine learning. Besides the first cohort of hundreds of subjects, a separate validation cohort made up of 90 to 150 different subjects was used. Here is what the overall study found, with its caveats: While some public TCRs were present in many individuals, most TCR sequences turned up only very rarely across donors. In the study, some 160 TCR beta chains were listed as associated with cytomegalovirus. A later analysis lacked HLA typing for the validation cohort, so it scored co-occurrence in that cohort across all 110 or so repertoires. According to the authors, the approach could potentially be generalized to other disease states and immunological phenotypes. Of the cluster scores, about 94% were above 0 in a later analysis, which found that TCRs clustered in the first cohort also tended to co-occur in the approximately 130 validation repertoires. A few of the identified cytomegalovirus-associated TCR beta chains were confirmed in vitro to be specific for cytomegalovirus antigens. The classifier was reported to diagnose cytomegalovirus status with high specificity and sensitivity in both the original cohort and the validation cohort.

Reading the germline V gene (reference sequence) gives CDR1 SEHNR and CDR2 FQNEAQ. V gives up 2 bases and J gives up 10 bases, and the segment between their germline ends measures 6 bases. The CDR3 runs 11 residues from the cysteine to the phenylalanine. The entry retains the CDR3 DNA only, 33 bases that are in frame from base 1. Library generation was performed with the immunoSEQ multiplex PCR assay. As for the original processing: A statistical classification framework was built to diagnose cytomegalovirus status from the catalog of TCR beta chain sequences. The table was pulled from immuneACCESS by TCRdb, which kept in-frame rearrangements only. Such tables lose some clones; where checked, under half of the loss comes from unresolved V genes, and the rest has no known cause. From that table come the V and J calls and clone size; the DNA was used to work out D and trimming. The sample has some 240,000 clones on record, around 86% of them singletons. Together, the top ten hold 0.95% to 1.5% of the sample.

Donors formed part of the validation cohort, which comprised about 120 subjects and was distinct from the first cohort of fewer than 750 subjects. Comment on this clone: The antigen this receptor binds is unknown. No base quality values were provided; no much bigger clone lies one nucleotide off.

This TCR derives from a woman aged 25 to 39 in good health and CMV-seropositive. Sequenced input: PBMCs. This chain is built from TRBV7-9 and TRBJ2-1; there is no confident call for the D gene. The CDR3 is CASSLNGEQFF. DNA sequence: TGTGCCAGCAGCTTAAATGGCGAGCAGTTCTTC.